One sample yielded the 19 T cell receptor beta chains listed below, sequenced in a study of T cell responses to AZD1222 COVID-19 vaccine. Assay: immunoSEQ multiplex PCR; the TCRdb copy retains only in-frame clones and omits some. Here the sample spans 100,000 or so clones, roughly 89% being singletons. Sequenced material: peripheral blood, taken on day 0 of AZD1222 vaccination. The receptors stem from an adult in good health.

The chain links TRBV7-3 to TRBJ1-1, with 7 nucleotides matching TRBD1. This CDR3 spans 14 amino acids. V was pared by 5 bases and J by 6 bases, with 9 bases of the junction left unmatched. The germline gives CDR1 SGHTA, CDR2 FQGTGA. This CDR3 reads CASSRGQASSEAFF. CDR3 nucleotides: TGTGCCAGCAGCCGAGGACAGGCTTCTTCTGAAGCTTTCTTT.

This chain connects TRBV9 to TRBJ1-2; D is perhaps TRBD1 (6 bases). This CDR3 has 14 amino acids. V shed 0 bases and J shed 8 bases, with 14 bases lying between them. Germline lookup yields CDR1 SGDLS and CDR2 YYNGEE. The DNA for the CDR3 is TGTGCCAGCAGCGTAGGGAACAGGGTTTCGGGCTACACCTTC. Residues: CASSVGNRVSGYTF.

Worth noting for this clone: An end of the junction does not agree with germline; a read error may underlie this. This chain joins TRBV6-6 and TRBJ2-3, with D possibly matching TRBD2 (6 bases). The V gene's germline CDR1 is MNHNY and CDR2 SVGAGI (reference sequence). The CDR3 totals 14 residues. The DNA for the CDR3 is TGTGCCAGCAGTTATACGGGGGAAGGGGATATGCAGTATTTT. Translation gives CASSYTGEGDMQYF.

The J gene is TRBJ1-1, the V gene TRBV15, with 10 bases that match TRBD1. From germline, CDR1 is LNHNV and CDR2 YYDKDF (reference sequence). The CDR3 totals 16 residues. Trimming cost V 1 base and J 1 base; bases outside gene matches: 3. CDR3 DNA sequence: TGTGCCACCAGCAGAGGACAGGGGGCGTCGAACACTGAAGCTTTCTTT. Its translation: CATSRGQGASNTEAFF.

A single count supports this clone. This chain connects TRBV6-1 to TRBJ1-2, with a possible D match to TRBD1 (5 bases). The V end was cut by 0 bases, the J end by 8 bases, with 16 bases between. This CDR3 has 15 residues. Germline values: CDR1 MNHNS, CDR2 SASEGT. CDR3 sequence: CASSEADIPEGGYTF. The CDR3 coding sequence is TGTGCCAGCAGTGAAGCTGATATACCCGAGGGGGGCTACACCTTC.

About this clone itself: Because the CDR3's place on the DNA is in doubt, the DNA is left out and the CDR3 is given as listed by TCRdb. This chain's CDR3 is CASSVANGAGIKGIVF. This rearrangement joins TRBV9 to TRBJ1-2; the table's D call TRBD1 went unverified against the DNA. The CDR3 is 16 residues long, ends included. The germline CDR1 and CDR2 sequences are SGDLS and YYNGEE.

CDR3 in DNA: TGTGCCAGCAGCTTGGGGGCCGGGACAGGGATCCAAGAGCAGTACTTC. Protein product: CASSLGAGTGIQEQYF. The genes are TRBV7-2 and TRBJ2-7; 9 bases map to TRBD1. The germline V gene has CDR1 SGHTA and CDR2 FQGNSA. V dropped 3 bases and J dropped 7; count of bases not matched to a gene: 13. The CDR3 consists of 16 residues.

This rearrangement joins TRBV19 to TRBJ2-2; 7 bases map to TRBD2. The CDR3 is made up of 16 amino acids. The V segment lost 5 bases and the J segment 0 bases; nucleotides outside the gene matches: 6. CDR1 is LNHDA and CDR2 is SQIVND in the germline V gene (reference sequence). CDR3 sequence: CASSLSGGPNTGELFF. DNA of the CDR3: TGTGCCAGTAGTCTTTCGGGGGGTCCGAACACCGGGGAGCTGTTTTTT.

The rearrangement links TRBV10-1 to TRBJ2-7; D gene uncertain. This CDR3 has 12 residues. The V end lost 3 bases, the J end lost 6 bases, and 9 bases lay between the germline ends. The germline V gene encodes CDR1 WNHNN and CDR2 SYGVQD (reference sequence). In DNA form, the CDR3 reads TGCGCCAGCAGTGACTCCTTTGGCGAGCAGTACTTC. Amino acids: CASSDSFGEQYF.

There are a few counts of this clone. The chain recombines TRBV7-9 with TRBJ2-3, with 11 nucleotides matching TRBD2. The CDR3 contains 16 residues. The V and J ends lost 3 bases and 2 bases, in that order; junction bases with no gene match: 4. In germline, CDR1 is SEHNR, CDR2 FQNEAQ (reference sequence). CDR3 sequence reads: CASSFILAGVTDTQYF. The CDR3 DNA follows: TGTGCCAGCAGCTTTATACTAGCGGGGGTCACAGATACGCAGTATTTT.

The chain uses TRBV7-9 and TRBJ1-2, with 7 bases matching TRBD1. The germline gives CDR1 SEHNR, CDR2 FQNEAQ (reference sequence). This CDR3 comprises 12 residues. Trimming removed 5 bases from V and 7 bases from J; junction bases left unmatched: 4. CDR3: CASSADRFGYTF. The CDR3 DNA reads TGTGCCAGCAGCGCGGACAGGTTTGGCTACACCTTC.

CDR3 sequence: CASSQATSFLGTMMTYGYTF. As DNA, the CDR3 is TGTGCCAGCAGCCAAGCTACCTCCTTTTTAGGGACGATGATGACCTATGGCTACACCTTC. The chain has TRBV14 and TRBJ1-2; weak D call: TRBD1 (5 bases). V lost 1 base, J lost 4 bases, and 28 bases lay in between. Germline assignment: CDR1 SGHDN and CDR2 FVKESK. This CDR3 has 20 residues.

The rearrangement links TRBV7-8 to TRBJ1-1; D gene ambiguous. In germline, CDR1 is SGHVS, CDR2 FQNEAQ. Trimming cost V 1 base and J 3 bases, with 21 bases left between them. This CDR3 is 18 amino acids long. The CDR3: CASSLDGRMWPGDTEAFF. The CDR3 DNA sequence: TGTGCCAGCAGCTTAGATGGGCGTATGTGGCCCGGGGACACTGAAGCTTTCTTT.

This clone was seen a single time. The rearrangement uses TRBV5-1 and TRBJ2-7; D is perhaps TRBD2 (5 bases). CDR1 and CDR2 (germline): SGHRS, YFSETQ. The CDR3 extends over 16 amino acids. Trimming pared 4 bases from V and 1 base from J, leaving 18 bases between. CDR3 nucleotide sequence: TGCGCCAGCAGCCCCGGTACGGATTGGAGGTCCTACGAGCAGTACTTC. Residues: CASSPGTDWRSYEQYF.

The rearrangement links TRBV4-3 to TRBJ1-2; weak D call: TRBD1 (5 bases). The CDR3 is 13 amino acids. Germline V gives CDR1 LGHNA, CDR2 YSLEER. V was pared by 3 bases and J by 4 bases, with 9 bases between. The CDR3 nucleotides are TGCGCCAGCAGCCAGGGGGGAGGCTATGGCTACACCTTC. Protein: CASSQGGGYGYTF.

CDR3: CASSVEGLTGAFF. In DNA, the CDR3 is TGTGCCAGCAGCGTAGAAGGCCTCACAGGAGCTTTCTTT. The chain carries TRBV9 and TRBJ1-1; D is perhaps TRBD1 (5 bases). V dropped 0 bases and J dropped 10 bases, with 13 bases sitting between them. Germline V CDR1 and CDR2: SGDLS, YYNGEE. This CDR3 comprises 13 residues.

Here the CDR3 DNA reads TGTGCCAGCAGCCACCTCGGGGGAGGGTATGGCTCTTTCTTT. Its translation: CASSHLGGGYGSFF. The genes are TRBV13 and TRBJ1-1, with D possibly TRBD1 on 5 matching bases. Looked up from germline, CDR1 is PRHDT and CDR2 is FYEKMQ (reference sequence). The CDR3 runs to 14 residues. V was trimmed by 5 bases and J by 12 bases, leaving 22 bases between them.

V is TRBV7-9 and J is TRBJ2-2; 11 bases agree with TRBD2. The junction had 5 bases not matched to a gene; V was cut back by 3 bases and J by 5 bases. The CDR3 is 16 amino acids. Looked up from germline, CDR1 is SEHNR and CDR2 is FQNEAQ (reference sequence). CDR3 amino acids: CASSFSGGARTGELFF. As DNA, the CDR3 is TGTGCCAGCAGCTTTAGCGGGGGGGCCCGGACCGGGGAGCTGTTTTTT. The variable domain in full, completed from reference TRBV7-9 and TRBJ2-2, reads DTGVSQNPRHKITKRGQNVTFRCDPISEHNRLYWYRQTLGQGPEFLTYFQNEAQLEKSRLLSDRFSAERPKGSFSTLEIQRTEQGDSAMYLCASSFSGGARTGELFFGEGSRLTVL.

This chain joins TRBV6-5 and TRBJ2-3, with D possibly called TRBD1 or TRBD2 (6 bases each). Trimming pared 9 bases from V and 6 bases from J, leaving 13 bases between. The CDR3 runs 12 residues. CDR1 MNHEY and CDR2 SVGAGI come from the germline V gene. The CDR3 nucleotides are TGTGCCAGTTCCCGGGGGCCGGATACGCAGTATTTT. It yields the protein CASSRGPDTQYF.